This entry concerns a single T cell receptor (beta chain). This clone was detected only once. Its antigen has not been determined. It has no much larger one-base neighbor in the sample; base qualities were not kept. This entry is derived from a study of shared clonotypes between healthy human individuals (TCRdb year 2020). Notes on the research overall: A few men and two women, aged 18 to 49 years, made up the cohort. For each donor, CD4 naive and CD4 memory were each run on three plates, CD8 naive on two plates, and CD8 memory on one plate. To estimate repertoire size and how much clonotypes are shared between individuals, the study performed deep sequencing of blood TCR repertoires from about five healthy adults. Libraries were prepared and TCR repertoires were sequenced by different laboratories using diverse techniques, in order to increase sequencing depth and limit assay-specific biases. Each donor's leukapheresis produced roughly between roughly 0.85 and 9.5 billion PBMCs.

From its cysteine to its phenylalanine, the CDR3 spans 12 amino acids. Solely the CDR3 DNA is kept, with 36 bases framed from the first base. V and J lose 1 base and 18 bases, and a span of 13 bases separates them. In the germline V gene, CDR1 corresponds to MGHRA and CDR2 to YSYEKL. What the study reported, not specific to this receptor: Compared with non-shared clonotypes, clonotypes shared by all four sorted-subset donors had higher generation probabilities. Across a few donors, approximately 5% of naive CD4, approximately 3.6% of naive CD8, roughly 2.3% of memory CD4, and approximately 0.4% of memory CD8 clonotypes were shared. Sampling was restricted to blood, and TCR repertoires in tissues likely differ from the TCR repertoires found in blood. Because the study included a small number of donors, the genetic and exposure-history diversity represented was limited. Naive subsets generally had larger estimated clonotype richness than memory subsets did. Based on pairwise subsampling, the degree of clonotype sharing among donors was expected to be affected by sequencing depth. Even with the large sequencing depth, rarefaction of the sorted-subset datasets indicated that sequencing was incomplete.

For the CD8 naive samples, CD45RO-negative cells were positively selected for CCR7, yielding a CD45RA+CCR7+ population from which TemRA cells were excluded. Healthy HIV-negative adults with no recently reported acute infections or vaccinations were included as donors. Every donor was a Caucasian adult living in Nashville, Tennessee, USA. Blood was collected by leukapheresis, and PBMCs were isolated by Ficoll-Histopaque density gradient centrifugation and then cryopreserved in liquid nitrogen vapor phase. Analytical flow cytometry was used to check the purity and quantity of every magnetically sorted T cell population. Genomic DNA was isolated from each sorted fraction and quantified by UV absorbance on a Nanodrop 2000c. Using the deep immunoSEQ assay, multiplex PCR amplified TCR CDR3 regions from genomic DNA. Extracted genomic DNA from each cell subset was distributed evenly across all wells of several immunoSEQ 96-well plates, and each plate was treated as a replicate. For sorted subsets, approximately 210 ng genomic DNA, equal to tens of thousands of T cell genomes, was loaded into each replicate PCR. The purified libraries were quantified using a Qubit 3.0 fluorometer, sized with a Bioanalyzer 2100, and then quantified again using the KAPA Library Quantification kit. Every immunoSEQ 96-well plate was sequenced on a separate single-read 150-cycle Illumina NextSeq 550 flow cell. In the source study's methods: Because only junctional sequences without quality scores were contained in the immunoSEQ output, filtering matching that applied to full-length reads could not be performed. Sequences were annotated with PyIR, a Python wrapper for IgBLAST v1.9, and V/J genes and CDR3 were assigned using IMGT germline references. Reads were filtered out if the reads had weak V/J assignments (E-value above 1e-6), no CDR3, stop codons, out-of-frame junctions, or ambiguous translated residues. V3J clonotypes were defined by identical inferred V gene, J gene, and CDR3 amino acid sequence. Percentage overlap between repertoires was calculated by dividing the number of shared unique clonotypes by the size of the smaller repertoire. Richness of each repertoire was evaluated using RTK rarefaction, the Chao1 estimator, and Recon v2.1 estimates of unobserved clonotypes. For all TCRbeta clonotypes obtained by the gDNA method from a few donors, generation probabilities were computed with OLGA. The clones in this table, taken by TCRdb from immuneACCESS, are in-frame only. Not every clone is retained; where verified, under half of the shortfall comes from an unresolved V gene, and the cause of the rest is unknown. V and J calls and clone size follow that table, whereas D and trimming were derived from the DNA. The sample table shows approximately 650,000 clones, and roughly 95% are seen once. The ten largest clones represent 0.1% to 0.11% of the sample.

This TCR was sampled from a woman under 40 in good health. Source material: naive CD8+ T cells sorted from blood. The cell subset or site label, as the study defines it: CD45RA+CCR7+. Rearrangement joined TRBV4-1 to TRBJ1-6, with the D gene not clear enough to name. The CDR3 reads CASSQGLGVPHF. The base sequence is TGCGCCAGCAGCCAAGGCCTCGGAGTACCCCACTTT.